One and the same sample provided the 27 T cell receptor beta chains below, sequenced in a study of shared clonotypes between healthy human individuals. Naive CD8 cells, CD45RO-negative and positively selected for CCR7, excluded terminally differentiated effector memory CD45RA+ cells. TCRdb keeps only in-frame clones here, not all; method: immunoSEQ multiplex PCR. In the table there are 1.5 million to 2.5 million clones, roughly 95% of which are singletons. Sequenced material: naive CD8+ T cells sorted from blood. These receptors originate from a man between 18 and 35 years old in good health.

Comments on this clone: At the DNA level, this CDR3 is encoded by other sequences in the same sample as well. The chain has TRBV9 and TRBJ2-7; 9 nucleotides line up with TRBD1. Germline CDR1 SGDLS, CDR2 YYNGEE. J lost 3 bases, V lost 2 bases, and 3 bases had no gene match. CDR3 size: 14 residues. The CDR3 reads CASSVGTGNYEQYF. CDR3 DNA sequence: TGTGCCAGCAGCGTCGGGACAGGGAACTACGAGCAGTACTTC. The variable domain in full, with the rest retrieved from reference TRBV9 and TRBJ2-7, is DSGVTQTPKHLITATGQRVTLRCSPRSGDLSVYWYQQSLDQGLQFLIQYYNGEERAKGNILERFSAQQFPDLHSELNLSSLELGDSALYFCASSVGTGNYEQYFGPGTRLTVT.

The chain has TRBV6-6 and TRBJ2-7, with 11 nucleotides matching TRBD1. This CDR3 has 14 amino acids. The V and J ends lost 5 bases and 6 bases, in that order; junction bases with no gene match: 6. Germline CDR1 reads MNHNY; CDR2 reads SVGAGI (reference sequence). This CDR3 is CASSPGTGGPEQYF. As DNA, the CDR3 is TGTGCCAGCAGTCCCGGGACAGGGGGGCCCGAGCAGTACTTC.

The gene calls are TRBV5-8 and TRBJ1-5, with 7 bases that match TRBD1. In germline, CDR1 is SGHTS, CDR2 YDEGEE. With 1 base clipped from V and 6 bases from J, the junction kept 7 bases outside the gene matches. The CDR3 has 15 amino acids. CDR3 in amino acids: CASSLSEGAGQPQHF. CDR3 sequence (DNA): TGTGCCAGCAGCTTGTCTGAGGGGGCGGGTCAGCCCCAGCATTTT.

This chain joins TRBV27 and TRBJ1-2; 11 bases agree with TRBD1. The germline V gene has CDR1 MNHEY and CDR2 SMNVEV (reference sequence). V shed 7 bases, J shed 6 bases, and the junction held 4 bases outside the gene matches. The CDR3 covers 13 residues. CDR3 region: CASTGTGGDGYTF. The CDR3 DNA sequence: TGTGCCAGCACTGGGACAGGGGGTGATGGCTACACCTTC.

The chain combines TRBV5-6 with TRBJ1-1; weak D call: TRBD1 (6 bases). With 0 bases removed from V and 3 bases from J, the gap between germline ends came to 9 bases. The CDR3 loop spans 14 amino acids. Germline CDR1 reads SGHDT; CDR2 reads YYEEEE. As DNA, the CDR3 is TGTGCCAGCAGCTTGGGGACAGCCTACACTGAAGCTTTCTTT. This translates into CASSLGTAYTEAFF.

The chain joins TRBV27 to TRBJ2-7, with TRBD1 identical over 7 bases. Germline-derived CDR1 and CDR2 are MNHEY and SMNVEV (reference sequence). The CDR3 length is 16 residues. V lost 5 bases to trimming and J lost 3 bases; unmatched junction nucleotides: 13. The CDR3 loop reads CASSPRTGGEDYEQYF. CDR3 coding DNA: TGTGCCAGCAGTCCAAGGACAGGCGGCGAAGACTACGAGCAGTACTTC.

This clone has only one observation. The V call is TRBV6-1, the J call TRBJ2-7; a weak D match, TRBD1 (6 bases). Germline CDR1 is MNHNS and CDR2 is SASEGT. V gave up 2 bases and J gave up 2 bases, with 13 bases separating them. The CDR3 runs to 15 residues. The CDR3 protein is CASSEFSGQTYEQYF. The DNA of the CDR3 is TGTGCCAGCAGTGAATTCTCAGGACAGACCTACGAGCAGTACTTC.

A word on this clone: Other DNA sequences in this specimen translate into the identical CDR3. The rearrangement joins TRBV5-1 to TRBJ2-1, with 11 bases matching TRBD2. Germline V gives CDR1 SGHRS, CDR2 YFSETQ. Trimming removed 1 base from V and 4 bases from J; junction bases left unmatched: 7. CDR3 length equals 17 residues. The CDR3 spells CASSLRLAGGSYNEQFF. DNA for the CDR3: TGCGCCAGCAGCTTGAGGCTAGCGGGAGGTTCTTACAATGAGCAGTTCTTC.

This clone occurred once. J is TRBJ2-7 and V is TRBV4-3; 7 nucleotides line up with TRBD1. Losses at the gene ends were 0 bases for V and 5 bases for J; bases not matched to a gene: 13. The CDR3 totals 17 residues. CDR1 and CDR2 (germline): LGHNA, YSLEER. CDR3 DNA: TGCGCCAGCAGCCAAGATCCCCCTGGACAGGAGGCCCACGAGCAGTACTTC. It is translated as CASSQDPPGQEAHEQYF.

V usage is TRBV19 and J usage is TRBJ2-7, with D maybe TRBD2 (6 bases). This CDR3 is built from 13 residues. The V gene's germline CDR1 is LNHDA and CDR2 SQIVND (reference sequence). The V and J ends lost 6 bases and 4 bases respectively, with 13 bases between them. CDR3 sequence reads: CASSPGLRYEQYF. CDR3 in DNA: TGTGCCAGTAGCCCGGGACTTAGATACGAGCAGTACTTC.

The rearrangement links TRBV7-9 to TRBJ2-5; 11 positions agree with TRBD2. CDR3 length: 15 residues. The V gene's germline CDR1 is SEHNR and CDR2 FQNEAQ (reference sequence). The V and J ends lost 6 bases and 14 bases, in that order; junction bases with no gene match: 17. This CDR3 reads CASSLAITSGGTQYF. CDR3 nucleotides: TGTGCCAGCAGTCTAGCGATTACTAGCGGGGGAACTCAATACTTC.

This clone was recorded a few times. The chain is built from TRBV30 and TRBJ1-1; no clear D gene. The CDR3 runs to 12 residues. Looked up from germline, CDR1 is GTSNPN and CDR2 is SVGIG (reference sequence). Trimming removed 3 bases at V and 1 base at J, with 6 bases between. The CDR3 sequence: CAWSYENTEAFF. The CDR3 bases are TGTGCCTGGAGCTACGAGAACACTGAAGCTTTCTTT.

This chain joins TRBV5-5 and TRBJ2-3, with D possibly being TRBD1 (8 bases). The CDR3 extends over 17 amino acids. V lost 4 bases to trimming and J lost 2 bases, with 20 bases between them. The germline V gene encodes CDR1 SGHKS and CDR2 YYEKEE (reference sequence). The CDR3 bases are TGTGCCAGCAGCCGGGAGGACGGACAGGGAATCACAGATACGCAGTATTTT. It specifies CASSREDGQGITDTQYF.

The V call is TRBV30, the J call TRBJ1-1; no clear D. V was trimmed by 4 bases and J by 7 bases, leaving 16 bases between them. The CDR3 is 13 amino acids. Per germline, CDR1 GTSNPN and CDR2 SVGIG (reference sequence). Here the CDR3 DNA reads TGTGCCTGGACCGCCGGATTGGGCGGTGAAGCTTTCTTT. Amino acids: CAWTAGLGGEAFF.

This clone was detected only once. The rearrangement uses TRBV6-5 and TRBJ1-6; no clear D. Germline values: CDR1 MNHEY, CDR2 SVGAGI. There are 13 residues in the CDR3. V shed 2 bases and J shed 10 bases, with 9 bases lying between them. CDR3 protein: CASSYNLGSPLHF. The DNA of the CDR3 is TGTGCCAGCAGTTACAATTTGGGCTCACCCCTCCACTTT.

The chain joins TRBV27 to TRBJ2-7; a possible D gene is TRBD2 (7 bases). Trimming removed 3 bases at V and 0 bases at J, with 15 bases between. The germline V gene has CDR1 MNHEY and CDR2 SMNVEV (reference sequence). There are 16 residues in the CDR3. CDR3: CASSFGGGSSSYEQYF. The CDR3 DNA reads as TGTGCCAGCAGTTTTGGGGGGGGCTCGAGCTCCTACGAGCAGTACTTC.

The CDR3 DNA reads as TGTGCCAGCAGCTTGGTTAGCGGGGTCCCATACGAGCAGTACTTC. This translates into CASSLVSGVPYEQYF. The J gene is TRBJ2-7, the V gene TRBV5-8; 8 nucleotides align to TRBD2. Germline assignment: CDR1 SGHTS and CDR2 YDEGEE. The CDR3 has 15 residues. The trim removed 0 bases at V and 4 bases at J, leaving 6 bases unmatched.

This chain uses TRBV30 with TRBJ2-1, with 9 positions matching TRBD2. Germline lookup yields CDR1 GTSNPN and CDR2 SVGIG (reference sequence). This CDR3 is built from 15 residues. Germline trimming cut 4 bases from V and 0 bases from J; bases unmatched to any gene: 4. The CDR3: CAWTSGESSYNEQFF. The CDR3 DNA follows: TGTGCCTGGACTAGCGGGGAGAGCTCCTACAATGAGCAGTTCTTC.

The chain employs TRBV11-2 and TRBJ1-1; maybe TRBD1 (6 bases). Trimming removed 8 bases at V and 1 base at J, with 14 bases between. This CDR3 is built from 14 residues. The germline CDR1 and CDR2 sequences are SGHAT and FQNNGV. The CDR3 region has the DNA TGTGCCAGCGCTAGGGGGGGCGGGAACACTGAAGCTTTCTTT. This translates into CASARGGGNTEAFF.

V gene TRBV27 combines with J gene TRBJ1-5; no firm D call. The CDR3 runs to 14 residues. The germline V gene encodes CDR1 MNHEY and CDR2 SMNVEV (reference sequence). V was clipped by 2 bases and J by 4 bases, with 9 bases between them. The DNA for the CDR3 is TGTGCCAGCAGTTTAGGAGGGATTAATCAGCCCCAGCATTTT. It is translated as CASSLGGINQPQHF.

This sequence joins TRBV10-2 and TRBJ2-7, with D unclear. This CDR3 contains 14 residues. Trimming pared 3 bases from V and 2 bases from J, leaving 11 bases between. CDR1 WSHSY and CDR2 SAAADI come from the germline V gene. CDR3 sequence (DNA): TGCGCCAGCAGTGACAGGACGGATACCTACGAGCAGTACTTC. Translated, it gives CASSDRTDTYEQYF.

The J gene is TRBJ1-1, the V gene TRBV9; D may be TRBD1 (6 bases). Between the trimmed V and J ends, which lost 4 bases and 3 bases, there was a span of 16 bases. Germline V gene sequence: CDR1 SGDLS, CDR2 YYNGEE. The CDR3 is 15 amino acids. CDR3 amino acids: CASSPWYREDTEAFF. The CDR3 bases are TGTGCCAGCAGCCCCTGGTACAGGGAGGACACTGAAGCTTTCTTT. The full variable domain, in which reference TRBV9 and TRBJ1-1 provide the parts outside the CDR3, is DSGVTQTPKHLITATGQRVTLRCSPRSGDLSVYWYQQSLDQGLQFLIQYYNGEERAKGNILERFSAQQFPDLHSELNLSSLELGDSALYFCASSPWYREDTEAFFGQGTRLTVV.

The chain couples TRBV9 to TRBJ2-1, with TRBD2 identical over 13 bases. The V gene end was trimmed by 4 bases and the J gene end by 10 bases; junction bases not matched to a gene: 8. Germline CDR1 is SGDLS and CDR2 is YYNGEE. The CDR3 is 15 amino acids. CDR3 sequence (DNA): TGTGCCAGCAGCCCCTTACTAGCGGGGGGGCGGGAGCAGTTCTTC. Translated: CASSPLLAGGREQFF.

The gene calls are TRBV9 and TRBJ2-7, with 9 bases lining up with TRBD2. The CDR3 has 16 residues. Germline assignment: CDR1 SGDLS and CDR2 YYNGEE. V gave up 0 bases and J gave up 6 bases; unmatched junction bases: 10. CDR3 sequence: CASSVGVAELAGEQYF. The CDR3 DNA reads TGTGCCAGCAGCGTAGGGGTAGCCGAACTAGCGGGCGAGCAGTACTTC.

The chain uses TRBV5-4 and TRBJ1-4; D unclear. From germline, CDR1 is SGHNT and CDR2 YYREEE (reference sequence). This CDR3 region has 13 residues. V was trimmed by 0 bases and J by 8 bases, leaving 8 bases between them. The CDR3 protein is CASSLAMSEKLFF. CDR3 in DNA: TGTGCCAGCAGCTTGGCTATGAGCGAAAAACTGTTTTTT.

The chain couples TRBV28 to TRBJ2-5; TRBD1 matches 11 bases. The CDR3 loop spans 16 amino acids. Unmatched junction bases numbered 8, after V lost 3 bases and J lost 5 bases. Germline CDR1 reads MDHEN; CDR2 reads SYDVKM. The CDR3 sequence is CASSFPDRGRGETQYF. CDR3 sequence (DNA): TGTGCCAGCAGTTTCCCGGACAGGGGGCGCGGGGAGACCCAGTACTTC.

V gene TRBV27 combines with J gene TRBJ2-7, with 7 bases aligning to TRBD2. The CDR3 totals 15 residues. CDR1 and CDR2 from the germline V gene are MNHEY and SMNVEV (reference sequence). Germline trimming cut 5 bases from V and 1 base from J; bases unmatched to any gene: 8. CDR3 residues: CASSLSLADSYEQYF. CDR3 DNA: TGTGCCAGCAGTCTGTCGCTAGCGGATTCCTACGAGCAGTACTTC.